The clone carrying this TCR beta chain was recorded many times. The CDR3 has 13 amino acids. V lost 6 bases and J lost 2; bases outside the gene matches: 3. The germline V gene has CDR1 MNHNY and CDR2 SVGAGI (reference sequence). The data originate from a study of T-cell reconstitution after alpha-beta-depleted transplantation in children. Unique molecular identifiers featured in how the TCRbeta library was prepared. TCRdb re-analysed the PCR reads in MiXCR, keeping a single row per CDR3 protein. The sample contains 700,000 to 950,000 distinct CDR3 sequences, less than 20% of which appear only once. The starting material was PBMCs, mostly from graft donor cells, obtained 360 days after TCRalphabeta/CD19-depleted stem cell transplant. The chain is built from TRBV6-6 and TRBJ2-7; 8 nucleotides line up with TRBD2. This clonotype originated in a male patient younger than 18 who had a stem cell transplant for acute lymphoblastic leukemia, so the T cells may come from the graft donor. As DNA, the CDR3 is TGTGCCAGCAGCGTACTAGCGGCCTACGAGCAGTACTTC. Translated, it gives CASSVLAAYEQYF.